Included here is one T cell receptor beta chain sequence, with context. Each of the patients experienced relapse following autologous stem cell transplantation, and their brentuximab vedotin exposure differed. The sample is drawn from a study of PD-1 blockade in classical Hodgkin lymphoma. V shed 4 bases and J shed 2 bases, with 2 bases lying between them. The CDR3 is made up of 11 amino acids. Germline V gene data show CDR1 as SGHTA and CDR2 as FQGNSA. Generated by immunoSEQ multiplex PCR, the TCRdb table keeps only in-frame clones and is missing some. The sample has around 65,000 clones, over 75% seen once.

The genes are TRBV7-2 and TRBJ1-1; D is undetermined. The specimen was peripheral blood mononuclear cells (PBMCs), collected at baseline. This sequence was found in a human donor with classical Hodgkin lymphoma. The CDR3 spells CASSSNTEAFF. CDR3 nucleotides: TGTGCCAGCAGCTCTAACACTGAAGCTTTCTTT.